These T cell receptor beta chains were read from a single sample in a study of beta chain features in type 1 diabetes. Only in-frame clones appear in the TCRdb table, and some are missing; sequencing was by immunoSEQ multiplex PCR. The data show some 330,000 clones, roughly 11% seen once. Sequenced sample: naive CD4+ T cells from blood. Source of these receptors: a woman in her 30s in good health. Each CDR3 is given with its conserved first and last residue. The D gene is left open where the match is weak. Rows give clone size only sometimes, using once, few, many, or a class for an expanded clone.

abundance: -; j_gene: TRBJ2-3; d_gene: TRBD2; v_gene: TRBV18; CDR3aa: CASSSARAGETDTQYF; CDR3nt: TGTGCCAGCTCCTCGGCACGAGCGGGGGAAACAGATACGCAGTATTTT
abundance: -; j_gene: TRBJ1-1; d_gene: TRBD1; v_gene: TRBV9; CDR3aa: CASSTRAGGETEAFF; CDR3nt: TGTGCCAGCAGCACCCGAGCAGGGGGAGAGACTGAAGCTTTCTTT
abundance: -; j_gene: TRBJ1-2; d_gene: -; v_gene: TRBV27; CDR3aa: CASSLTGIFNYGYTF; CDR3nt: TGTGCCAGCAGTTTAACAGGGATCTTTAACTATGGCTACACCTTC
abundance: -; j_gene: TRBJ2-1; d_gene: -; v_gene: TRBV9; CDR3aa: CASSVALIGAGYNEQFF; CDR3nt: TGTGCCAGCAGCGTAGCCTTAATCGGGGCGGGATACAATGAGCAGTTCTTC
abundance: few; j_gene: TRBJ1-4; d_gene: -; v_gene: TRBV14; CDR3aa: CASSPGAGRGEKLFF; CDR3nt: TGTGCCAGCAGCCCAGGAGCAGGGCGTGGTGAAAAACTGTTTTTT
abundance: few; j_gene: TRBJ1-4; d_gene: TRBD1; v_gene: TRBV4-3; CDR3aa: CASSQVPRTGTGGRANEKLFF; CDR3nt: TGCGCCAGCAGCCAGGTCCCTAGAACCGGGACAGGAGGACGAGCTAATGAAAAACTGTTTTTT
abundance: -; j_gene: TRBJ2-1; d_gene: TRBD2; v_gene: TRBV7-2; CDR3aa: CASSLPSGGGNEQFF; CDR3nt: TGTGCCAGCAGCCTACCTAGCGGCGGGGGCAATGAGCAGTTCTTC
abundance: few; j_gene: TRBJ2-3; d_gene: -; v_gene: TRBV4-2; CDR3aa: CASSQVEAVDTQYF; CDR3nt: TGTGCCAGCAGCCAAGTCGAAGCGGTAGATACGCAGTATTTT
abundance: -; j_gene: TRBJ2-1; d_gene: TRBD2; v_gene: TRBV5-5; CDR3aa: CASSSPGTSGLNEQFF; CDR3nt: TGTGCCAGCAGCTCACCCGGGACTAGCGGGTTAAATGAGCAGTTCTTC
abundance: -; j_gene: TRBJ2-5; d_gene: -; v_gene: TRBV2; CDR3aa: CASSVVTNQETQYF; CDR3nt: TGTGCCAGCAGTGTTGTCACAAACCAAGAGACCCAGTACTTC
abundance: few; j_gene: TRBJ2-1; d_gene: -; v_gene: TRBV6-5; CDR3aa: CASSYDSLAQQFF; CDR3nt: TGTGCCAGCAGTTACGATTCGCTAGCCCAGCAGTTCTTC
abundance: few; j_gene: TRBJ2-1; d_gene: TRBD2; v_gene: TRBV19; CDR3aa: CASKEVAGVNEQFF; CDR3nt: TGTGCCAGTAAGGAGGTAGCGGGAGTCAATGAGCAGTTCTTC
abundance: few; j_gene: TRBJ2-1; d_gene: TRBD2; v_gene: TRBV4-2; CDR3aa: CASSQATSSGYNEQFF; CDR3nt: TGTGCCAGCAGCCAAGCGACGTCTAGCGGATACAATGAGCAGTTCTTC
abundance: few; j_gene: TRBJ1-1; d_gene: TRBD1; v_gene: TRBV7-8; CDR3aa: CASSLGQGPSTEAFF; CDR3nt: TGTGCCAGCAGCTTGGGACAGGGGCCCAGCACTGAAGCTTTCTTT
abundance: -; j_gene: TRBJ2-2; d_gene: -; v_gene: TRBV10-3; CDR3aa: CAHSGPANTGELFF; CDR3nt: TGTGCCCATAGCGGTCCCGCGAACACCGGGGAGCTGTTTTTT
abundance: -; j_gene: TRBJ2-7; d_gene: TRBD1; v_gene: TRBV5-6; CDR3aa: CASSLAPKTGAYEQYF; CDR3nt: TGTGCCAGCAGCTTGGCACCGAAGACAGGGGCCTACGAGCAGTACTTC
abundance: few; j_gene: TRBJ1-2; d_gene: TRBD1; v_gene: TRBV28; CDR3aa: CASTPGTANYGYTF; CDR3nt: TGTGCCAGCACCCCAGGGACAGCCAACTATGGCTACACCTTC
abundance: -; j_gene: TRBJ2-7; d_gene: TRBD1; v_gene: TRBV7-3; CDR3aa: CASTETGRRGYEQYF; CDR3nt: TGTGCCAGCACCGAGACAGGGCGAAGGGGGTACGAGCAGTACTTC
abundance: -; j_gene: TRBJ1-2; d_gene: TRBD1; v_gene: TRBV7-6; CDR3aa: CASSLAGTGDGYTF; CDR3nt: TGTGCCAGCAGCTTAGCTGGGACAGGGGATGGCTACACCTTC
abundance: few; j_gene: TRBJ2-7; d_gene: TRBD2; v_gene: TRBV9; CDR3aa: CASSVHPTGGEQYF; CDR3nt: TGTGCCAGCAGCGTCCACCCCACGGGGGGGGAGCAGTACTTC
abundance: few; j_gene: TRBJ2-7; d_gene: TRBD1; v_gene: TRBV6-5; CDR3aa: CASSSQAGTGAYEQYF; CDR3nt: TGTGCCAGCAGTTCCCAAGCCGGGACAGGTGCCTACGAGCAGTACTTC
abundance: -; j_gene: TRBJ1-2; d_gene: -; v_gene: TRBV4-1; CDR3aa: CASSQADYGYTF; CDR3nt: TGCGCCAGCAGCCAAGCGGACTATGGCTACACCTTC
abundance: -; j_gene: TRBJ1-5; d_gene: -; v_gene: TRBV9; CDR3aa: CASSVGDREYQPQHF; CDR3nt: TGTGCCAGCAGCGTAGGGGACCGGGAGTATCAGCCCCAGCATTTT
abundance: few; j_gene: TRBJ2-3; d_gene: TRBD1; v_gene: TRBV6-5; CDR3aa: CATHRGGRRTDTQYF; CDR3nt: TGTGCCACCCACAGGGGCGGGCGTCGCACAGATACGCAGTATTTT
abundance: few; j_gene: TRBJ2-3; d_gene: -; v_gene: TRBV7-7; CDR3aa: CASSNGSPYTDTQYF; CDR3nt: TGTGCTAGCAGCAACGGGTCCCCCTACACAGATACGCAGTATTTT
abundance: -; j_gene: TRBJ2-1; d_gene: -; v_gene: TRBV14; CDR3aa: CASSPGVLQFF; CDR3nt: TGTGCCAGCAGCCCCGGGGTACTTCAGTTCTTC
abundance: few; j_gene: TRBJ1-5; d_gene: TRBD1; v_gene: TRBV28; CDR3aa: CASGPGQGDQPQHF; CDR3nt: TGTGCCAGCGGCCCGGGACAGGGCGATCAGCCCCAGCATTTT
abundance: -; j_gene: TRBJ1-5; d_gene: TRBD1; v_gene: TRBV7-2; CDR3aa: CASSQDRGNQPQHF; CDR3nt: TGTGCCAGCAGCCAGGACAGGGGCAATCAGCCCCAGCATTTT
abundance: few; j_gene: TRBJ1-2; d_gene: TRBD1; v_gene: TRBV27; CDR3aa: CASSLRGRGYGYTF; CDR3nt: TGTGCCAGCAGTTTAAGGGGCAGGGGGTATGGCTACACCTTC
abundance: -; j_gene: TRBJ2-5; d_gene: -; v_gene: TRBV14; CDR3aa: CASSRTGETQYF; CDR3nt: TGTGCCAGCAGCCGGACTGGGGAGACCCAGTACTTC
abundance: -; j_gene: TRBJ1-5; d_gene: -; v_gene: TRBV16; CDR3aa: CASNLGGYQPQHF; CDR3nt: TGTGCCAGCAACCTAGGGGGATATCAGCCCCAGCATTTT
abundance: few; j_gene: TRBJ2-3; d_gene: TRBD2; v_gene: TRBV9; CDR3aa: CASSVVSGGTDTQYF; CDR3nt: TGTGCCAGCAGCGTAGTGTCGGGAGGAACAGATACGCAGTATTTT
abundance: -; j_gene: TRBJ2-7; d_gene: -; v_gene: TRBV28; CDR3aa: CASSFPYYEQYF; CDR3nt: TGTGCCAGCAGTTTTCCCTACTACGAGCAGTACTTC
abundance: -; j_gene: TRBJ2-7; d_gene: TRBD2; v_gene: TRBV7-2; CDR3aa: CASRPTSGWSYEQYF; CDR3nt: TGTGCCAGCAGGCCAACTAGCGGGTGGTCCTACGAGCAGTACTTC
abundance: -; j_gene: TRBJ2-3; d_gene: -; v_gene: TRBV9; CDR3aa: CASSVEGRGIYDTQYF; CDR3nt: TGTGCCAGCAGCGTAGAGGGGCGTGGGATTTATGATACGCAGTATTTT
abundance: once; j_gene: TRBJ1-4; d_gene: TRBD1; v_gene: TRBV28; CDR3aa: CASSLTGGWEKLFF; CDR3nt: TGTGCCAGCAGTCTGACAGGGGGTTGGGAAAAACTGTTTTTT
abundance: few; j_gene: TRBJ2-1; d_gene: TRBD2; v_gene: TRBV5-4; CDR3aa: CASSFGTSGRNEQFF; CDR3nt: TGTGCCAGCAGCTTTGGGACTAGCGGGAGGAATGAGCAGTTCTTC
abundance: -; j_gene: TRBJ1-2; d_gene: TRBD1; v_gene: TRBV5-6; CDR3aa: CASSLGRDRGGYTF; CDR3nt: TGTGCCAGCAGCTTGGGTCGGGACAGGGGTGGCTACACCTTC